The 10 T cell receptor beta chains given below trace back to one sample, sequenced in a study of Ad26.COV2.S vaccination and SARS-CoV-2 variants (dated by TCRdb to about 2021). The method behind the library was the immunoSEQ multiplex PCR assay. TCRdb retrieved this table from immuneACCESS and kept in-frame rearrangements only. Not all clones are present; in checked studies, unresolved V genes account for under half, and no reason is known for the remainder. For this sample there are about 460,000 clones; roughly nine tenths appear just once. The ten top clones hold about 1.5% of the sample. This sample's treatment or condition label indicates: 15 to 20 received Ad26.COV2.S at low or high dose, single or two shots; 5 received placebo; per-sample allocation not given. For vaccine and placebo recipients, repertoires were sequenced using samples collected on day 63 after the first injection. The sequencing used peripheral blood, collected in a trial of Ad26.COV2.S vaccine versus placebo. The origin of the receptors is a person between 18 and 59 years old who received the Ad26.COV2.S COVID-19 vaccine or a placebo.

The gene calls are TRBV13 and TRBJ1-6; D gene uncertain. CDR3 size: 12 residues. CDR1 is PRHDT and CDR2 is FYEKMQ in the germline V gene (reference sequence). The V gene lost 5 bases and the J gene lost 9 bases, with 8 bases spanning the gap. The CDR3 sequence: CASSHRGSPLHF. The CDR3 nucleotides read TGTGCCAGCAGCCACCGCGGTTCACCCCTCCACTTT.

The chain joins TRBV19 to TRBJ1-5; D not resolved. Germline CDR1 LNHDA, CDR2 SQIVND (reference sequence). V was trimmed by 4 bases and J by 9 bases, leaving 7 bases between them. The CDR3 covers 11 residues. The CDR3 DNA reads TGTGCCAGTAGTAATGGGGTGCCCCAGCATTTT. Its protein is CASSNGVPQHF.

The V gene is TRBV6-5, the J gene TRBJ2-1; D gene uncertain. Germline V gene sequence: CDR1 MNHEY, CDR2 SVGAGI. This CDR3 spans 13 amino acids. Between the trimmed V and J ends, which lost 5 bases and 6 bases, there was a span of 11 bases. CDR3 sequence (DNA): TGTGCCAGCAGTCAAACCGGGCTCAATGAGCAGTTCTTC. Protein product: CASSQTGLNEQFF.

V usage is TRBV14 and J usage is TRBJ2-2; D is perhaps TRBD1 (6 bases). Trimming pared 8 bases from V and 3 bases from J, leaving 13 bases between. CDR1 is SGHDN, CDR2 FVKESK, per germline. This CDR3 spans 14 amino acids. The CDR3 DNA reads as TGTGCCAGCCAGGGGAAGTCTTACACCGGGGAGCTGTTTTTT. It encodes CASQGKSYTGELFF.

This chain connects TRBV11-2 to TRBJ2-1, with a weak D call TRBD2 (6 bases). CDR3 length: 14 residues. V was pared by 10 bases and J by 4 bases, with 17 bases between. Germline CDR1 is SGHAT and CDR2 is FQNNGV. The CDR3 sequence is CATEKGLRYNEQFF. CDR3 DNA: TGTGCCACCGAAAAGGGACTCCGTTACAATGAGCAGTTCTTC.

The chain recombines TRBV5-5 with TRBJ1-3, with TRBD1 as a possible D gene (5 bases). CDR1 and CDR2 from the germline V gene are SGHKS and YYEKEE (reference sequence). The length of the CDR3 is 16 residues. V was pared by 1 base and J by 5 bases, with 16 bases between. CDR3 residues: CASSLPLRAERNTIYF. CDR3 nucleotide sequence: TGTGCCAGCAGCTTGCCCCTCAGGGCGGAAAGAAACACCATATATTTT.

The gene calls are TRBV19 and TRBJ1-6; D uncertain. Germline CDR1 LNHDA, CDR2 SQIVND (reference sequence). The CDR3 contains 16 residues. V lost 10 bases and J 14 bases, leaving 30 bases between the germline ends. CDR3 sequence: CATLPSGVGTRRALHF. The CDR3 nucleotides are TGTGCCACCCTCCCGAGCGGGGTGGGTACCCGGAGGGCCCTCCACTTT.

CDR3 sequence: CASSVTGTGFSEQYF. The CDR3 DNA sequence: TGTGCCAGCAGTGTTACCGGGACAGGGTTCTCCGAGCAGTACTTC. This chain links TRBV2 with TRBJ2-7; the match to TRBD1 covers 9 bases. CDR1 is SNHLY, CDR2 FYNNEI, per germline. J was trimmed by 6 bases and V by 4 bases; bases with no gene match: 10. The length of the CDR3 is 15 residues.

This clone was recorded only once. V is TRBV4-3 and J is TRBJ2-5, with 9 bases fitting TRBD2. This CDR3 has 15 residues. Germline-derived CDR1 and CDR2 are LGHNA and YSLEER. V trimming: 0 bases; J trimming: 3 bases; junction bases outside the gene matches: 2. Here the CDR3 reads CASSQEASGEETQYF. The CDR3 DNA sequence: TGCGCCAGCAGCCAAGAGGCTAGCGGGGAAGAGACCCAGTACTTC.

V gene TRBV6-1 combines with J gene TRBJ2-1; D uncertain. Germline V gene sequence: CDR1 MNHNS, CDR2 SASEGT. Trimming pared 2 bases from V and 4 bases from J, leaving 6 bases between. CDR3 size: 13 residues. The CDR3 DNA sequence: TGTGCCAGCAGTGAACCAGGTTACAATGAGCAGTTCTTC. Amino acid sequence: CASSEPGYNEQFF.